The 25 T cell receptor beta chains given below trace back to one sample, sequenced in a study of T cell responses to AZD1222 COVID-19 vaccine (dated by TCRdb to about 2021). The meaning of the sample's time point label: baseline before first vaccination. The receptor library was made with the immunoSEQ multiplex PCR assay. The clones in this table, taken by TCRdb from immuneACCESS, are in-frame only. Not every clone is retained; where verified, under half of the shortfall comes from an unresolved V gene, and the cause of the rest is unknown. The sample table contains roughly 150,000 clones; only one count was recorded for about 92% of them. Clones ranked in the top ten supply 5.1% of the sample. The source material was peripheral blood, sampled on day 0 of AZD1222 vaccination. These receptors all come from an adult in good health.

This chain joins TRBV5-1 and TRBJ2-7; no clear D gene. Germline V gene lookup returns CDR1 SGHRS and CDR2 YFSETQ. This CDR3 has 15 amino acids. The V end was cut by 0 bases, the J end by 0 bases, with 10 bases between. The CDR3 DNA reads as TGCGCCAGCAGCTTGGCCCTGGACGGCTCCTACGAGCAGTACTTC. Protein sequence: CASSLALDGSYEQYF. Full variable domain (outside the CDR3, taken from reference TRBV5-1 and TRBJ2-7): KAGVTQTPRYLIKTRGQQVTLSCSPISGHRSVSWYQQTPGQGLQFLFEYFSETQRNKGNFPGRFSGRQFSNSRSEMNVSTLELGDSALYLCASSLALDGSYEQYFGPGTRLTVT.

The genes are TRBV5-4 and TRBJ1-1, with D possibly TRBD1 on 6 matching bases. Germline V lookup: CDR1 SGHNT, CDR2 YYREEE (reference sequence). The CDR3 totals 13 residues. V was pared by 3 bases and J by 4 bases, with 10 bases between. CDR3: CASSSQGFTEAFF. For the CDR3, the DNA is TGTGCCAGCAGCTCACAGGGATTCACTGAAGCTTTCTTT. The whole variable domain, remainder taken from reference TRBV5-4 and TRBJ1-1, is ETGVTQSPTHLIKTRGQQVTLRCSSQSGHNTVSWYQQALGQGPQFIFQYYREEENGRGNFPPRFSGLQFPNYSSELNVNALELDDSALYLCASSSQGFTEAFFGQGTRLTVV.

The J gene is TRBJ1-1, the V gene TRBV7-9; 7 nucleotides agree with TRBD1. Germline CDR1 SEHNR, CDR2 FQNEAQ (reference sequence). V lost 5 bases to trimming and J lost 7 bases; unmatched junction nucleotides: 1. This CDR3 has 11 residues. The CDR3 is CASSRTGEAFF. The CDR3 bases are TGTGCCAGCAGCAGGACAGGTGAAGCTTTCTTT. Complete variable domain (other parts from reference TRBV7-9 and TRBJ1-1): DTGVSQNPRHKITKRGQNVTFRCDPISEHNRLYWYRQTLGQGPEFLTYFQNEAQLEKSRLLSDRFSAERPKGSFSTLEIQRTEQGDSAMYLCASSRTGEAFFGQGTRLTVV.

This clone was counted once. The chain combines TRBV12-3 or TRBV12-4 with TRBJ2-3; 7 nucleotides match TRBD1. The junction had 8 bases not matched to a gene; V was cut back by 5 bases and J by 9 bases. This CDR3 is 13 amino acids long. The CDR3 protein is CASSQGTAMTQYF. Written as DNA, the CDR3 is TGTGCCAGCAGTCAGGGGACAGCTATGACGCAGTATTTT.

The CDR3 region is CASSPQGQGNNQPQHF. Here the CDR3 DNA reads TGTGCCAGCAGCCCACAAGGGCAGGGGAACAATCAGCCCCAGCATTTT. This sequence joins TRBV7-2 and TRBJ1-5, with D maybe TRBD1 (6 bases). Between the trimmed V and J ends, which lost 5 bases and 3 bases, there was a span of 17 bases. Per the germline V gene, CDR1 is SGHTA and CDR2 is FQGNSA. This CDR3 is 16 amino acids long.

The genes are TRBV10-3 and TRBJ1-2; D remains unclear. This CDR3 is 14 amino acids long. Germline-derived CDR1 and CDR2 are ENHRY and SYGVKD. Deletions cut 2 bases from V and 8 bases from J, with 15 bases between. The CDR3 loop reads CAISEAVQDLGYTF. The CDR3, as DNA: TGTGCCATCAGTGAGGCGGTCCAGGATCTCGGCTACACCTTC.

This chain uses TRBV6-1 with TRBJ2-2; 8 bases map to TRBD2. CDR1 and CDR2 from the germline V gene are MNHNS and SASEGT. After removal of 4 bases from V and 5 bases from J, the junction contained 9 bases not matched to a gene. This CDR3 region has 16 residues. The CDR3 DNA is TGTGCCAGCAGTGGGATGAGCGGGAGTCCGACCGGGGAGCTGTTTTTT. Amino acid sequence: CASSGMSGSPTGELFF.

The V call is TRBV10-3, the J call TRBJ2-1; 7 bases align to TRBD2. J lost 8 bases, V lost 11 bases, and 12 bases had no gene match. Per the germline V gene, CDR1 is ENHRY and CDR2 is SYGVKD. The CDR3 runs to 13 residues. The CDR3 spells CAVREEINDEQFF. CDR3 nucleotides: TGTGCCGTACGGGAGGAGATAAACGATGAGCAGTTCTTC.

This clone was seen a few times. The rearrangement uses TRBV7-8 and TRBJ1-4, with 8 bases aligning to TRBD1. The CDR3 has 16 residues. CDR1 is SGHVS and CDR2 is FQNEAQ in the germline V gene. With 8 bases clipped from V and 6 bases from J, the junction kept 14 bases outside the gene matches. CDR3 residues: CASAKDRGKSDEKLFF. The CDR3 DNA reads TGTGCCAGCGCCAAAGACAGGGGCAAGTCCGATGAAAAACTGTTTTTT.

This clone was seen just once. The chain carries TRBV5-1 and TRBJ1-1; D is ambiguous. Trimming removed 4 bases at V and 2 bases at J, with 12 bases between. Germline CDR1 is SGHRS and CDR2 is YFSETQ. The CDR3 covers 14 residues. Here the CDR3 reads CASSRQGSNTEAFF. CDR3 bases: TGCGCCAGCAGCCGACAAGGTAGTAACACTGAAGCTTTCTTT. The whole variable domain, remainder taken from reference TRBV5-1 and TRBJ1-1, is KAGVTQTPRYLIKTRGQQVTLSCSPISGHRSVSWYQQTPGQGLQFLFEYFSETQRNKGNFPGRFSGRQFSNSRSEMNVSTLELGDSALYLCASSRQGSNTEAFFGQGTRLTVV.

The J gene is TRBJ1-4, the V gene TRBV30; no firm D call. CDR1 is GTSNPN and CDR2 is SVGIG in the germline V gene (reference sequence). Trimming removed 0 bases at V and 14 bases at J, with 19 bases between. This CDR3 spans 14 amino acids. CDR3 sequence reads: CAWSVDVNVPALFF. The CDR3, as DNA: TGTGCCTGGAGTGTAGATGTGAATGTTCCCGCTCTGTTTTTT.

The chain joins TRBV19 to TRBJ2-7; 7 bases align to TRBD2. After removal of 8 bases from V and 0 bases from J, the junction contained 1 base not matched to a gene. CDR1 LNHDA and CDR2 SQIVND come from the germline V gene (reference sequence). The length of the CDR3 is 12 residues. CDR3 loop: CASGGGSYEQYF. DNA of the CDR3: TGTGCCAGTGGGGGGGGCTCCTACGAGCAGTACTTC.

CDR3 loop: CASNEGGANEKLFF. CDR3 bases: TGTGCCAGCAACGAGGGGGGGGCTAATGAAAAACTGTTTTTT. J is TRBJ1-4 and V is TRBV28, with D possibly being TRBD1 (6 bases). Trimming took off 7 bases at V and 3 bases at J, with 12 bases between the two ends. The CDR3 covers 14 residues. Germline CDR1 MDHEN, CDR2 SYDVKM.

V usage is TRBV29-1 and J usage is TRBJ2-7; possible D gene TRBD1, 7 bases. Germline-derived CDR1 and CDR2 are SQVTM and ANQGSEA. CDR3 length: 11 residues. Trimming pared 7 bases from V and 5 bases from J, leaving 12 bases between. The CDR3 spells CSGRRGHEQYF. DNA for the CDR3: TGCAGCGGGCGGAGGGGGCACGAGCAGTACTTC.

The rearrangement joins TRBV7-2 to TRBJ1-1; TRBD1 might be the D (5 bases). V shed 2 bases and J shed 1 base, with 11 bases lying between them. The CDR3 sequence is 15 residues long. Per germline, CDR1 SGHTA and CDR2 FQGNSA. Here the CDR3 DNA reads TGTGCCAGCAGCTTAAGCAGGGCTTCGAACACTGAAGCTTTCTTT. It translates to CASSLSRASNTEAFF.

The genes are TRBV21-1 and TRBJ2-7. TRBV21-1 constitutes a pseudogene. CDR3 length: 16 residues. The CDR3 bases are TGTGCCAGCAGCAAAGAGTCCGGGGGCCGCTATTACGAGCAGTACTTC. Amino acids: CASSKESGGRYYEQYF.

The chain couples TRBV11-2 to TRBJ2-1; 8 bases agree with TRBD2. This CDR3 is 15 amino acids long. After removal of 5 bases from V and 7 bases from J, the junction contained 10 bases not matched to a gene. Germline values: CDR1 SGHAT, CDR2 FQNNGV. CDR3 in amino acids: CASSRVSGGQNEQFF. For the CDR3, the DNA is TGTGCCAGCAGCCGCGTCTCGGGAGGGCAAAATGAGCAGTTCTTC.

J is TRBJ1-5 and V is TRBV4-3; the D is unclear. V lost 1 base, J lost 11 bases, and 21 bases lay in between. The CDR3 is 16 residues long. CDR1 and CDR2 (germline): LGHNA, YSLEER. CDR3 residues: CASSQGLTENPLSQHF. The CDR3 coding sequence is TGCGCCAGCAGCCAAGGATTGACCGAGAACCCTTTGTCCCAGCATTTT.

This clone was picked up one time. This rearrangement joins TRBV7-9 to TRBJ1-1; 8 nucleotides match TRBD1. With V trimmed by 1 base and J by 4 bases, 5 bases remained unmatched. The CDR3 has 15 residues. The germline gives CDR1 SEHNR, CDR2 FQNEAQ (reference sequence). The chain's CDR3 is CASSLGAGGGTEAFF. The CDR3 DNA reads TGTGCCAGCAGCTTAGGGGCAGGGGGCGGCACTGAAGCTTTCTTT.

The chain employs TRBV9 and TRBJ1-3; D is possibly TRBD1 (6 bases). From germline, CDR1 is SGDLS and CDR2 YYNGEE. V was clipped by 3 bases and J by 0 bases, with 10 bases between them. The CDR3 extends over 15 amino acids. The CDR3 DNA follows: TGTGCCAGCAGCGACACAGGGTCCTCTGGAAACACCATATATTTT. It yields the protein CASSDTGSSGNTIYF.

This clone has only one observation. The chain is built from TRBV9 and TRBJ2-7; 8 bases agree with TRBD1. The junction had 3 bases not matched to a gene; V was cut back by 0 bases and J by 4 bases. There are 14 residues in the CDR3. Germline-derived CDR1 and CDR2 are SGDLS and YYNGEE. The CDR3 DNA is TGTGCCAGCAGCGTAGGGACAGGGAGGTACGAGCAGTACTTC. This sequence encodes CASSVGTGRYEQYF.

The rearrangement uses TRBV6-1 and TRBJ1-5; D not certain. The length of the CDR3 is 13 residues. In germline, CDR1 is MNHNS, CDR2 SASEGT. V was cut by 3 bases and J by 6 bases, with 9 bases left in between. The CDR3 sequence: CASSDLGGQPQHF. As DNA, the CDR3 is TGTGCCAGCAGTGATCTAGGTGGTCAGCCCCAGCATTTT.

The V gene is TRBV3-1 (or the pseudogene TRBV3-2), the J gene TRBJ2-7, with 10 bases identical to TRBD2. V lost 6 bases, J lost 4 bases, and 9 bases stayed unmatched. Germline CDR1 is LGHDT and CDR2 is YNNKEL (reference sequence). The CDR3 extends over 15 amino acids. The CDR3 sequence: CASRRGLADFYEQYF. The CDR3 DNA reads as TGTGCCAGCAGACGCGGACTAGCGGACTTTTACGAGCAGTACTTC.

V gene TRBV5-1 combines with J gene TRBJ2-4; a weak D match, TRBD2 (6 bases). The CDR3 totals 16 residues. Germline-derived CDR1 and CDR2 are SGHRS and YFSETQ. V was shortened by 1 base and J by 2 bases, with 13 bases between the two germline ends. The CDR3 nucleotides are TGCGCCAGCAGCTTGAGTCTGGGGGGTACCAAAAACATTCAGTACTTC. Amino acids: CASSLSLGGTKNIQYF.

This chain connects TRBV14 to TRBJ2-1; D may match TRBD1 or TRBD2 (6 bases each). Germline CDR1 SGHDN, CDR2 FVKESK. The CDR3 spans 16 residues. Trimming shortened V by 5 bases and J by 6 bases, and 20 bases separated the two germline ends. The CDR3 DNA is TGTGCCAGCAGCGTGAGGTCGGGGGCCCCTAGCAATGAGCAGTTCTTC. Amino acid sequence: CASSVRSGAPSNEQFF. Filled out from reference TRBV14 and TRBJ2-1, the complete variable domain reads EAGVTQFPSHSVIEKGQTVTLRCDPISGHDNLYWYRRVMGKEIKFLLHFVKESKQDESGMPNNRFLAERTGGTYSTLKVQPAELEDSGVYFCASSVRSGAPSNEQFFGPGTRLTVL.